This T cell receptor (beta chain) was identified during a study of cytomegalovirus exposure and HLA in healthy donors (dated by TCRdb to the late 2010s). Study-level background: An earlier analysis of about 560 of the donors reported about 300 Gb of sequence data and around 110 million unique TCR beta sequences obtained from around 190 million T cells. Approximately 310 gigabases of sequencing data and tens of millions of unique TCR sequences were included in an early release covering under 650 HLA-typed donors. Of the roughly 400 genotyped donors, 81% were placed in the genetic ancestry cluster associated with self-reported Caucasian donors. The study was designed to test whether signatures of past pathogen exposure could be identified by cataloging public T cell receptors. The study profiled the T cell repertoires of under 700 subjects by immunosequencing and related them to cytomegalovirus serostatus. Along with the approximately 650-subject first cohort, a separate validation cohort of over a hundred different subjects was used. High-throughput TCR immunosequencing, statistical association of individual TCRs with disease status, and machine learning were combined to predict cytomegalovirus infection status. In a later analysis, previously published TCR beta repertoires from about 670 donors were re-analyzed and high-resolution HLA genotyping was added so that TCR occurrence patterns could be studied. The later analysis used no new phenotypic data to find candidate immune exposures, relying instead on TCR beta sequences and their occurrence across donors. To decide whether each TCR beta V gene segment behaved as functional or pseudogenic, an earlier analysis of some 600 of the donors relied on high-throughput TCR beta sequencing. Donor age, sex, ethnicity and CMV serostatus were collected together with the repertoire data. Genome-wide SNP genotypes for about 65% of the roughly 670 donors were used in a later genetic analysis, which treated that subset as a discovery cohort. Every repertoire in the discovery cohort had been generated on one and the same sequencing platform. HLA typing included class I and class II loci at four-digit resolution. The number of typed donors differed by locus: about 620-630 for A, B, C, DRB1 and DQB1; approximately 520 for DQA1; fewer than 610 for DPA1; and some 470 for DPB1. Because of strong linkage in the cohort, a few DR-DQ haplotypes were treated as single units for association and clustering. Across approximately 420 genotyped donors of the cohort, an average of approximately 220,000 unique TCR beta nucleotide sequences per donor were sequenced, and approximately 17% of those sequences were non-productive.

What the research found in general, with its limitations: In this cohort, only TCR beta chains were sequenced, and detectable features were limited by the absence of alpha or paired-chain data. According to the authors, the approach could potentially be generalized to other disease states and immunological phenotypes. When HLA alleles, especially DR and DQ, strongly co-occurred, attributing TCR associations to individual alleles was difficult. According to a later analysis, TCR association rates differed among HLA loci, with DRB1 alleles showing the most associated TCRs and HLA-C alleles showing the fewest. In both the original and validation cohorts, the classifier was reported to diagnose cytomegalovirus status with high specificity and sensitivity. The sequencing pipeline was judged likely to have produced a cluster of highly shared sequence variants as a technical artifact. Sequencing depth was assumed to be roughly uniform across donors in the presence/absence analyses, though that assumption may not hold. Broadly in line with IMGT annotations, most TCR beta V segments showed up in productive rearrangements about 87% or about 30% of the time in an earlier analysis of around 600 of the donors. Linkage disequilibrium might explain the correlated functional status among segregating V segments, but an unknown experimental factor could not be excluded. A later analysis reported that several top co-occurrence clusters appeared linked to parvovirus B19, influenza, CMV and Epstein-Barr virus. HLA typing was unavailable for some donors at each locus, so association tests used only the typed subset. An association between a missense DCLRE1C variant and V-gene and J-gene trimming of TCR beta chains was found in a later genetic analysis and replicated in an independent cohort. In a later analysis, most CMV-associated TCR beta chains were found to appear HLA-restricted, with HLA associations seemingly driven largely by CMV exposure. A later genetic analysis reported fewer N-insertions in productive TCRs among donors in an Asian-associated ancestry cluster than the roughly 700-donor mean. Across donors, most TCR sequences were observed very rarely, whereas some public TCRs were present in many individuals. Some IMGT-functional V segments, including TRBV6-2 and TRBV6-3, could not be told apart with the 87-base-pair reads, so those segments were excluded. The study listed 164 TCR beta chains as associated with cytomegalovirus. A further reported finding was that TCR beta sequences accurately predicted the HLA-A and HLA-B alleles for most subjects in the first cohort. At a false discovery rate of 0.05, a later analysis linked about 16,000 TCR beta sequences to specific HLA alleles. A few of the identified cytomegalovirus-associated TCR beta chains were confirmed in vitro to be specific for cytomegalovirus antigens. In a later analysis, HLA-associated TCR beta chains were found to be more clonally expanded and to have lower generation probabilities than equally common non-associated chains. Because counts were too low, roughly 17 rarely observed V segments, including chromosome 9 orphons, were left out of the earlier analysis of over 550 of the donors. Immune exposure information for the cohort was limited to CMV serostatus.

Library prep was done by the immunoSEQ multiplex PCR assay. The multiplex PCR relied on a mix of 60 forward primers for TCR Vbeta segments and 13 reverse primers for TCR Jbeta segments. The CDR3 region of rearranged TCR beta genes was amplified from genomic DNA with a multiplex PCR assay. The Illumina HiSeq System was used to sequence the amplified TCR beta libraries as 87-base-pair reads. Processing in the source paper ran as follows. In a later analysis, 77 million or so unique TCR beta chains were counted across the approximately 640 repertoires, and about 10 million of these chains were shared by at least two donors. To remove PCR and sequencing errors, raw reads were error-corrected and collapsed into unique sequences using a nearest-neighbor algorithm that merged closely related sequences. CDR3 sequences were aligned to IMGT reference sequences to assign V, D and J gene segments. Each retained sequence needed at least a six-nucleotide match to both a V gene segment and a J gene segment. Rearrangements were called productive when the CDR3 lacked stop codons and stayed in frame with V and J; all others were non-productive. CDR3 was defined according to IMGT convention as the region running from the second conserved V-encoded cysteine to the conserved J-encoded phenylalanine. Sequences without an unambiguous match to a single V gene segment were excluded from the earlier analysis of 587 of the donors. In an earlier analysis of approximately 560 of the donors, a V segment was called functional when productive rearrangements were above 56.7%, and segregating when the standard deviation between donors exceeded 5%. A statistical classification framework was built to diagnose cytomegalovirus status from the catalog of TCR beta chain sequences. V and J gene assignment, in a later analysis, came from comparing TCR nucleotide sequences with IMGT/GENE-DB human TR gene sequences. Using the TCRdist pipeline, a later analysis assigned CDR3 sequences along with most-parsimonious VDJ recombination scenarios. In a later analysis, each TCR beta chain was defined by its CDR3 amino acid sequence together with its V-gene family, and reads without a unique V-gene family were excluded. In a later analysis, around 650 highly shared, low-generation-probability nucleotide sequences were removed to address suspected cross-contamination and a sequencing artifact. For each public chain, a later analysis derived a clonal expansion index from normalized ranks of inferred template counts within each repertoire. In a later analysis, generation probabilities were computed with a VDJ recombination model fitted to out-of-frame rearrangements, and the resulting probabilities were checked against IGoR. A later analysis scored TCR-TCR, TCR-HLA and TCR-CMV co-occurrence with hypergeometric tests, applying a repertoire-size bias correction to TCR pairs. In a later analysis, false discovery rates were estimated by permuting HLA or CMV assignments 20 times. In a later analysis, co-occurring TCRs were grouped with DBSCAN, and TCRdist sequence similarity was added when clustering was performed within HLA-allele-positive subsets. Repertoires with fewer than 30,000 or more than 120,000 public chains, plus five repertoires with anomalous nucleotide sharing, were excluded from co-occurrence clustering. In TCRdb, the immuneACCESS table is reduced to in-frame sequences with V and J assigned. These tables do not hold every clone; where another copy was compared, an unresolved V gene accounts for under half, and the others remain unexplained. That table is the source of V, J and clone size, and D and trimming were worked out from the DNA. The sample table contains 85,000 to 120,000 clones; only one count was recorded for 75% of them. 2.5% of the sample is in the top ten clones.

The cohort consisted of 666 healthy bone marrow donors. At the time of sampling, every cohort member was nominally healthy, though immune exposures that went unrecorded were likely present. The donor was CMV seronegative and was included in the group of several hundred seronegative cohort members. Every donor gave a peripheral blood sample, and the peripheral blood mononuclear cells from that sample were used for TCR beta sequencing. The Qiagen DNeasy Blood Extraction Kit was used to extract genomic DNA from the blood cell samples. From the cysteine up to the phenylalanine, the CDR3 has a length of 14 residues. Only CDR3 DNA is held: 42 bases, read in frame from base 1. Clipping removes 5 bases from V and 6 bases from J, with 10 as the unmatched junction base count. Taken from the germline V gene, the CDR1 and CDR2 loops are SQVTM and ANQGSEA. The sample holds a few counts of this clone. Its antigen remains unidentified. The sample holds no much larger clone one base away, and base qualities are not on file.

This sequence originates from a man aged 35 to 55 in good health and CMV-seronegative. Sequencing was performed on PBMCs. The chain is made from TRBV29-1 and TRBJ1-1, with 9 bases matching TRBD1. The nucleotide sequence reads TGCAGCGTTTCATTCACAGGGGGCTCTGCTGAAGCTTTCTTT. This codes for CSVSFTGGSAEAFF.